This T cell receptor beta chain was obtained from a study of T cell repertoires in cytomegalovirus infection. As for the study in general: Alongside well-studied HLA-B-restricted CMV epitopes, recently identified HLA-C-restricted CMV epitopes were also used. Matching HLA type and CMV infection were both indicated by public TCR beta signatures. Study-wide results and limits: It was HLA-C-restricted CMV-specific TCR beta clonotypes that dominated the response ex vivo. Individuals carrying CMV plus the relevant HLA were identified by cumulative frequency of public TCR beta families.

Concerning this clonotype itself: The antigen is unknown.

Per germline, CDR1 SNHLY and CDR2 FYNNEI. The CDR3 length is 16 residues. The J segment lost 2 bases and the V segment lost 2 bases, leaving 2 bases of the junction unmatched. MiXCR, applied by TCRdb to the reads, yields one record per CDR3 protein. The sample has 400,000 to 600,000 distinct CDR3 sequences, about 42% seen once. Material: cultured PBMCs, obtained from culture after CMV antigen stimulation. V gene TRBV2 combines with J gene TRBJ2-2; 10 bases match TRBD1. The receptor was isolated from a human donor in good health (CMV status not recorded). Some clones in this sample may be carry-over from other donors' samples. CDR3 sequence reads: CASSEWTGGNTGELFF. The CDR3 bases are TGTGCCAGCAGTGAATGGACAGGGGGAAACACCGGGGAGCTGTTTTTT. Full variable domain (remainder filled in from reference TRBV2 and TRBJ2-2): EPEVTQTPSHQVTQMGQEVILRCVPISNHLYFYWYRQILGQKVEFLVSFYNNEISEKSEIFDDQFSVERPDGSNFTLKIRSTKLEDSAMYFCASSEWTGGNTGELFFGEGSRLTVL.